The next 5 T cell receptor beta chains were all read from a single sample in a study of regulatory T cells in long-lasting Graves disease. Sample time point: newly diagnosed GD, antithyroid drugs for less than 3 months. Researchers made the TCR library from RNA that was extracted from PBMCs. Through Arm-PCR of CDR3 regions and iRepertoire HTBI primers, TCR beta libraries were built. TCRdb passed the multiplex PCR reads through MiXCR, listing each CDR3 protein once. Here the sample spans hundreds of thousands of distinct CDR3 sequences, 16% being singletons. These sequences were also reported in another study, on T cells in Graves' hyperthyroidism and ophthalmopathy.

The source was peripheral blood mononuclear cells (PBMCs), collected at new diagnosis, from a patient treated with antithyroid drugs. All receptors come from a man aged 18 to 29 with Graves disease.

As to this clonotype: This likely comes from a read error, as the CDR3 has no conserved phenylalanine or tryptophan at its end. The chain combines TRBV7-9 with TRBJ2-7; D is possibly TRBD2 (5 bases). The CDR3 runs to 14 residues. Germline CDR1 SEHNR, CDR2 FQNEAQ (reference sequence). V was trimmed by 2 bases and J by 0 bases, leaving 8 bases between them. The CDR3 DNA reads as TGTGCCAGCAGCTTAACGGGAAGCTCCTACGAGCAGTACCTC. Protein sequence: CASSLTGSSYEQYL.

This rearrangement joins TRBV7-8 to TRBJ1-5; maybe TRBD1 (6 bases). V was trimmed by 3 bases and J by 3 bases, leaving 18 bases between them. Looked up from germline, CDR1 is SGHVS and CDR2 is FQNEAQ. The CDR3 runs 17 residues. For the CDR3, the DNA is TGTGCCAGCAGCTTTAGCCCCGGGACACTGAACAATCAGCCCCAGCATTTT. This gives the protein CASSFSPGTLNNQPQHF.

The V and J genes are TRBV10-3 and TRBJ1-1; D is undetermined. The CDR3 contains 13 residues. Between the trimmed V and J ends, which lost 4 bases and 3 bases, there was a span of 9 bases. CDR1 is ENHRY, CDR2 SYGVKD, per germline. The DNA of the CDR3 is TGTGCCATCAGTGCCGGACTGGACACTGAAGCTTTCTTT. Translation gives CAISAGLDTEAFF.

In its sample, this clonotype was seen a few times. V usage is TRBV11-1 and J usage is TRBJ2-7; the D gene is possibly TRBD2 (6 bases). CDR3 length equals 15 residues. Germline V gene data show CDR1 as SGHAT and CDR2 as FQDESV (reference sequence). V lost 5 bases to trimming and J lost 0 bases, with 14 bases between them. The CDR3 protein is CASSRDSKSSYEQYF. DNA of the CDR3: TGTGCCAGCAGCAGGGACTCCAAAAGCTCCTACGAGCAGTACTTC.

The CDR3 sequence is CSARPASRLYNEQFF. DNA for the CDR3: TGCAGTGCTAGGCCGGCTAGCCGACTCTACAATGAGCAGTTCTTC. This rearrangement joins TRBV20-1 to TRBJ2-1; perhaps TRBD2 as D (5 bases). Germline assignment: CDR1 DFQATT and CDR2 SNEGSKA (reference sequence). V was pared by 3 bases and J by 3 bases, with 15 bases between. This CDR3 region has 15 residues.